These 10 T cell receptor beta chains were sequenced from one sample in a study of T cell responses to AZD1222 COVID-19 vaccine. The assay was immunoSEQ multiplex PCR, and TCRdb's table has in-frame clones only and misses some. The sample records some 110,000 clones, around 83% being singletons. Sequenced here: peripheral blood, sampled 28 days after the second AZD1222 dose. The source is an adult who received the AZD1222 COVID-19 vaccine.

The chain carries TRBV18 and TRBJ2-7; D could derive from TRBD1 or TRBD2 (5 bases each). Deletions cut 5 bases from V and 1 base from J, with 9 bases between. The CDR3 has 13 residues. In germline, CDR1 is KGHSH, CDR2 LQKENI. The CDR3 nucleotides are TGTGCCAGCTCAACTGGGACGTCCTACGAGCAGTACTTC. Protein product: CASSTGTSYEQYF.

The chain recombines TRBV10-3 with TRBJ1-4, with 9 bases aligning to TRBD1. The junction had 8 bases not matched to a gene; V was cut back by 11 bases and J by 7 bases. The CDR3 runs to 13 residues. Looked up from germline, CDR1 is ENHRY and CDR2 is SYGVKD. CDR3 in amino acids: CASSGTGSEKLFF. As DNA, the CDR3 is TGTGCCTCCTCCGGGACAGGGAGTGAAAAACTGTTTTTT.

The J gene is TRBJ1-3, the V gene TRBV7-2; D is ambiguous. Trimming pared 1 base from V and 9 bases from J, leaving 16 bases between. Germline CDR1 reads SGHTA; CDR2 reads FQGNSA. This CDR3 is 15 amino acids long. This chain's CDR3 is CASSLDILPRTTIYF. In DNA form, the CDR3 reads TGTGCCAGCAGCTTAGACATCCTTCCCCGCACCACCATATATTTT.

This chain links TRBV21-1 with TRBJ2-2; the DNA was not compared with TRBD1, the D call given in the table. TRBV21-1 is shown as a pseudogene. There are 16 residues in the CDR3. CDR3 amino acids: CASSHRPFTNTGELFF. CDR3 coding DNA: TGTGCCAGCAGCCACAGGCCCTTCACGAACACCGGGGAGCTGTTTTTT.

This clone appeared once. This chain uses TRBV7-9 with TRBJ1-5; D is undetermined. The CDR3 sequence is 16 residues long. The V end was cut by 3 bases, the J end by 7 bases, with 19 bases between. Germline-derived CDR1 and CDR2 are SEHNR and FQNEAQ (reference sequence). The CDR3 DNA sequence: TGTGCCAGCAGCTTTAATGGGCAGCGGGGAGGACAGCCCCAGCATTTT. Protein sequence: CASSFNGQRGGQPQHF.

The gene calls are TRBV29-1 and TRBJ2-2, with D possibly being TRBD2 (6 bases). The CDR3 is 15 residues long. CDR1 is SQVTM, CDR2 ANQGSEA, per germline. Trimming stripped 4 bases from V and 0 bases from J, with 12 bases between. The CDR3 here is CSVALRGPNTGELFF. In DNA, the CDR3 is TGCAGCGTTGCCCTGCGGGGCCCGAACACCGGGGAGCTGTTTTTT.

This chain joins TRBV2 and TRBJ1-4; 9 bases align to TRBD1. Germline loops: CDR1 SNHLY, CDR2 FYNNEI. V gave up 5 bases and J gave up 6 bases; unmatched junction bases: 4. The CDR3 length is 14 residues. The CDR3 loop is CASSQDRGHEKLFF. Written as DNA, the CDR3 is TGTGCCAGCAGTCAGGACAGGGGCCATGAAAAACTGTTTTTT.

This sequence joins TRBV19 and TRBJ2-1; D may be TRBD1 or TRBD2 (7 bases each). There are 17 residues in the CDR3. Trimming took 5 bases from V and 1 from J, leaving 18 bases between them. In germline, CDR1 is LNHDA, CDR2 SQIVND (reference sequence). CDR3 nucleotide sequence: TGTGCCAGTAGTCCTAGCGGCGGGGACAGTTCCTACAATGAGCAGTTCTTC. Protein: CASSPSGGDSSYNEQFF.

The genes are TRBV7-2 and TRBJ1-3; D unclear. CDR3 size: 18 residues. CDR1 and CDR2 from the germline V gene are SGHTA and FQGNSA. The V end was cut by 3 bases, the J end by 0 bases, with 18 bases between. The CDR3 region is CASSFVTAGTFSGNTIYF. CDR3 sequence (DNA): TGTGCCAGCAGCTTCGTAACGGCAGGAACATTCTCTGGAAACACCATATATTTT.

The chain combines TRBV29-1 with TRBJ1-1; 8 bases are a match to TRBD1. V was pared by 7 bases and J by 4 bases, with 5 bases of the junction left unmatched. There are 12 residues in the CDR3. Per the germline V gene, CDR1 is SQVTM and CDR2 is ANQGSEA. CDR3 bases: TGCAGCGCCACTACAGGGGGCACTGAAGCTTTCTTT. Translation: CSATTGGTEAFF.